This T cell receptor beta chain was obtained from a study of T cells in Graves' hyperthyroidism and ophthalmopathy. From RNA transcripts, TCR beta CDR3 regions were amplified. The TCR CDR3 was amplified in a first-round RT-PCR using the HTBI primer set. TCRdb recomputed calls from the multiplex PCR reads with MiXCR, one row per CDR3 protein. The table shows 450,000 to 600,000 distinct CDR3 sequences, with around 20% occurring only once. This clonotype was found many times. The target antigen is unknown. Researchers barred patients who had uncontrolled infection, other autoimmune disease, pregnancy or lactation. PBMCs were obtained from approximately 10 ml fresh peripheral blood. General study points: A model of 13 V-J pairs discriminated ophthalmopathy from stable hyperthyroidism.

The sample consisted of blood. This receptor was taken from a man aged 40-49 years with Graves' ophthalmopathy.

The CDR3: CASSGRGAGANTGELFF. The CDR3 DNA is TGTGCCAGCAGTGGTCGTGGAGCGGGAGCGAACACCGGGGAGCTGTTTTTT. The chain combines TRBV2 with TRBJ2-2; TRBD2 matches 8 bases. V lost 4 bases, J lost 0 bases, and 7 bases stayed unmatched. The germline CDR1 and CDR2 sequences are SNHLY and FYNNEI. CDR3 size: 17 residues.